Each of the 32 T cell receptor beta chains below was sequenced from the same sample in a study of blood T cell repertoires in COVID-19. Measured with immunoSEQ multiplex PCR; TCRdb has only the in-frame clones, and not every one. The top ten clones hold approximately 15% of a sample with roughly 53,000 clones, approximately 88% of them seen once. What was sequenced was peripheral blood. The receptor source for this set is a man between 70 and 80 years old with active COVID-19.

V gene TRBV4-2 combines with J gene TRBJ2-7; possibly TRBD2 for D (6 bases). Germline V lookup: CDR1 LGHNA, CDR2 YNFKEQ. Trimming pared 1 base from V and 2 bases from J, leaving 12 bases between. There are 15 residues in the CDR3. The CDR3 sequence is CASSQGRGRPYEQYF. As DNA, the CDR3 is TGTGCCAGCAGCCAAGGGAGGGGTAGGCCCTACGAGCAGTACTTC.

The chain links TRBV5-1 to TRBJ2-6; D possibly corresponds to TRBD2 (6 bases). Trimming took off 5 bases at V and 0 bases at J, with 15 bases between the two ends. CDR1 and CDR2 from the germline V gene are SGHRS and YFSETQ. This CDR3 has 17 residues. The CDR3 loop is CASRDPGGISGANVLTF. The CDR3, as DNA: TGCGCCAGCAGGGACCCCGGAGGGATCTCTGGGGCCAACGTCCTGACTTTC.

V is TRBV5-5 and J is TRBJ2-3, with D possibly being TRBD1 (5 bases). The length of the CDR3 is 14 residues. The germline V and J ends were trimmed by 4 bases and 0 bases, with 9 bases remaining between them. Germline V gene lookup returns CDR1 SGHKS and CDR2 YYEKEE (reference sequence). The DNA for the CDR3 is TGTGCCAGCAGCCAGGGTACTAGCACAGATACGCAGTATTTT. Its protein is CASSQGTSTDTQYF.

This chain links TRBV7-9 with TRBJ2-2, with D tentatively TRBD2 (5 bases). V lost 6 bases and J 4 bases, leaving 12 bases between the germline ends. Germline CDR1 SEHNR, CDR2 FQNEAQ (reference sequence). CDR3 size: 14 residues. The CDR3 DNA reads TGTGCCAGCAGTGGAGGAGACCTCACCGGGGAGCTGTTTTTT. Translating gives CASSGGDLTGELFF. Based on the CDR3 plus reference TRBV7-9 and TRBJ2-2, the full variable domain is DTGVSQNPRHKITKRGQNVTFRCDPISEHNRLYWYRQTLGQGPEFLTYFQNEAQLEKSRLLSDRFSAERPKGSFSTLEIQRTEQGDSAMYLCASSGGDLTGELFFGEGSRLTVL.

This clone has more than one count but fewer than ten. CDR3 amino acids: CASSPDRGQAGGHNEQFF. The CDR3 region has the DNA TGTGCCAGCAGCCCAGACAGGGGGCAAGCGGGAGGACACAATGAGCAGTTCTTC. The chain uses TRBV9 and TRBJ2-1; maybe TRBD1 (10 bases). Deletions cut 4 bases from V and 5 bases from J, with 25 bases between. Germline V lookup: CDR1 SGDLS, CDR2 YYNGEE. This CDR3 region has 18 residues. Together with reference TRBV9 and TRBJ2-1, the CDR3 gives the full variable domain: DSGVTQTPKHLITATGQRVTLRCSPRSGDLSVYWYQQSLDQGLQFLIQYYNGEERAKGNILERFSAQQFPDLHSELNLSSLELGDSALYFCASSPDRGQAGGHNEQFFGPGTRLTVL.

V and J are TRBV18 and TRBJ2-4, with 8 bases fitting TRBD1. Losses at the gene ends were 6 bases for V and 4 bases for J; bases not matched to a gene: 11. CDR1 is KGHSH, CDR2 LQKENI, per germline. CDR3 size: 16 residues. The CDR3 bases are TGTGCCAGCTCCCGAGAGTCAGGGGGCATGAAAAACATTCAGTACTTC. Its translation is CASSRESGGMKNIQYF.

The rearrangement links TRBV5-1 to TRBJ2-1, with D possibly matching TRBD2 (6 bases). This CDR3 region has 16 residues. The V and J ends lost 3 bases and 6 bases respectively, with 19 bases between them. CDR1 is SGHRS, CDR2 YFSETQ, per germline. In nucleotides, the CDR3 is TGCGCCAGCAGCTGGCCCAGAGCGGGTGATGGCAATGAGCAGTTCTTC. This sequence encodes CASSWPRAGDGNEQFF.

V gene TRBV3-1 (or the pseudogene TRBV3-2) combines with J gene TRBJ2-7, with D perhaps TRBD1 (5 bases). Trimming took off 1 base at V and 5 bases at J, with 12 bases between the two ends. From germline, CDR1 is LGHDT and CDR2 YNNKEL (reference sequence). The CDR3 totals 14 residues. The CDR3, as DNA: TGTGCCAGCAGCCAAGTTGTCAGGGCAAACGAGCAGTACTTC. This gives the protein CASSQVVRANEQYF.

V usage is TRBV29-1 and J usage is TRBJ2-1; 10 positions match TRBD2. In germline, CDR1 is SQVTM, CDR2 ANQGSEA. The CDR3 runs 17 residues. The V gene end was trimmed by 2 bases and the J gene end by 4 bases; junction bases not matched to a gene: 11. The CDR3 coding sequence is TGCAGCGTTGAACCCGGGGGAGCGGGAGGGTTGTACAATGAGCAGTTCTTC. Protein product: CSVEPGGAGGLYNEQFF.

This clone was found a few times. The genes are TRBV3-1 (or the pseudogene TRBV3-2) and TRBJ2-1; possibly TRBD2 for D (7 bases). The germline V and J ends were trimmed by 4 bases and 6 bases, with 19 bases remaining between them. The CDR3 contains 16 residues. The germline V gene encodes CDR1 LGHDT and CDR2 YNNKEL (reference sequence). The CDR3 region is CASSLLRGGPTNEQFF. In DNA, the CDR3 is TGTGCCAGCAGCCTACTCAGGGGAGGGCCGACCAATGAGCAGTTCTTC.

This chain uses TRBV14 with TRBJ2-7; weak D call: TRBD2 (6 bases). The germline gives CDR1 SGHDN, CDR2 FVKESK. V lost 4 bases to trimming and J lost 7 bases, with 14 bases between them. The CDR3 length is 13 residues. CDR3 coding DNA: TGTGCCAGCAGCCCGGGGACTGCGAGGGAGCAGTACTTC. Translation: CASSPGTAREQYF. The whole variable domain, remainder taken from reference TRBV14 and TRBJ2-7, is EAGVTQFPSHSVIEKGQTVTLRCDPISGHDNLYWYRRVMGKEIKFLLHFVKESKQDESGMPNNRFLAERTGGTYSTLKVQPAELEDSGVYFCASSPGTAREQYFGPGTRLTVT.

This chain connects TRBV25-1 to TRBJ1-2, with D possibly matching TRBD1 (5 bases). The CDR3 contains 13 residues. Germline V gene lookup returns CDR1 MGHDK and CDR2 SYGVNS. The V end lost 8 bases, the J end lost 6 bases, and 16 bases lay between the germline ends. For the CDR3, the DNA is TGTGCCAGCCGTCAAGTCCAGGGAAATGGCTACACCTTC. As protein: CASRQVQGNGYTF.

The chain employs TRBV5-1 and TRBJ1-1; TRBD1 aligns across 8 bases. CDR3 size: 14 residues. V shed 7 bases and J 10 bases; nucleotides not matched to a gene: 15. The germline CDR1 and CDR2 sequences are SGHRS and YFSETQ. CDR3 DNA: TGCGCCAGCCGACAGGGGTTTGGGGTGATGCGAGCTTTCTTT. Translation: CASRQGFGVMRAFF. Full variable domain (remainder filled in from reference TRBV5-1 and TRBJ1-1): KAGVTQTPRYLIKTRGQQVTLSCSPISGHRSVSWYQQTPGQGLQFLFEYFSETQRNKGNFPGRFSGRQFSNSRSEMNVSTLELGDSALYLCASRQGFGVMRAFFGQGTRLTVV.

The V gene is TRBV3-1 (or the pseudogene TRBV3-2), the J gene TRBJ2-6; tentatively, D is TRBD2 (6 bases). V lost 0 bases and J lost 0, with 15 bases in between. The CDR3 spans 19 residues. The germline gives CDR1 LGHDT, CDR2 YNNKEL (reference sequence). The CDR3 region has the DNA TGTGCCAGCAGCCAAGAGGGGGGTGGGGCCCTCTCTGGGGCCAACGTCCTGACTTTC. This codes for CASSQEGGGALSGANVLTF.

The chain is built from TRBV6-4 and TRBJ2-1; the match to TRBD2 covers 9 bases. CDR3 length equals 15 residues. J was trimmed by 9 bases and V by 3 bases; bases with no gene match: 9. The germline V gene has CDR1 MRHNA and CDR2 SNTAGT. The CDR3 DNA follows: TGTGCCAGCAGTGAATCCTCTAGCGGGAAAGGTGAGCAGTTCTTC. Amino acids: CASSESSSGKGEQFF.

The V and J genes are TRBV4-1 and TRBJ2-3; 12 nucleotides agree with TRBD2. The CDR3 is 17 residues long. Unmatched junction bases numbered 10, after V lost 8 bases and J lost 1 base. The germline V gene encodes CDR1 MGHRA and CDR2 YSYEKL. CDR3 coding DNA: TGCGCCAGCTCACCGGGACTAGCGGGTAGTGGCACAGATACGCAGTATTTT. Translation: CASSPGLAGSGTDTQYF.

V usage is TRBV7-9 and J usage is TRBJ2-1; D possibly corresponds to TRBD2 (6 bases). CDR3 length: 15 amino acids. With 1 base removed from V and 9 bases from J, the gap between germline ends came to 16 bases. Germline loops: CDR1 SEHNR, CDR2 FQNEAQ (reference sequence). CDR3: CASSLGRVGGAEQFF. In DNA form, the CDR3 reads TGTGCCAGCAGCTTAGGTCGGGTGGGGGGAGCTGAGCAGTTCTTC.

This clone has a single count. This chain joins TRBV6-1 and TRBJ1-6; D unresolved. The CDR3 extends over 17 amino acids. V was trimmed by 2 bases and J by 4 bases, leaving 15 bases between them. CDR1 is MNHNS, CDR2 SASEGT, per germline. CDR3 sequence reads: CASSEFRGGSYNSPLHF. The CDR3 nucleotides read TGTGCCAGCAGTGAATTCCGAGGAGGGTCTTATAATTCACCCCTCCACTTT.

J is TRBJ1-1 and V is TRBV19, with D perhaps matching TRBD1 (6 bases). CDR1 and CDR2 (germline): LNHDA, SQIVND (reference sequence). This CDR3 spans 11 amino acids. V was trimmed by 4 bases and J by 8 bases, leaving 8 bases between them. CDR3 in amino acids: CASSTQGEAFF. The CDR3 bases are TGTGCCAGTAGTACCCAGGGGGAAGCTTTCTTT.

The chain links TRBV9 to TRBJ2-2, with D possibly TRBD2 on 6 matching bases. Trimming removed 3 bases at V and 2 bases at J, with 8 bases between. This CDR3 spans 14 amino acids. Germline CDR1 SGDLS, CDR2 YYNGEE. The CDR3 loop is CASSAAGNTGELFF. The CDR3 bases are TGTGCCAGCAGCGCGGCGGGAAACACCGGGGAGCTGTTTTTT.

J is TRBJ1-4 and V is TRBV11-3, with a weak D call TRBD1 (6 bases). CDR1 is SGHNT, CDR2 YENEEA, per germline. The CDR3 is made up of 18 amino acids. V dropped 4 bases and J dropped 7 bases, with 25 bases sitting between them. The CDR3 region is CASSSHAGGARFCEKLFF. CDR3 nucleotide sequence: TGTGCCAGCAGCTCTCATGCGGGGGGGGCACGGTTCTGTGAAAAACTGTTTTTT.

This clone was picked up a small number of times. The CDR3 spells CASSFSGSTYEQYF. The DNA for the CDR3 is TGCGCCAGCAGCTTTAGCGGGAGTACATACGAGCAGTACTTC. This sequence joins TRBV5-1 and TRBJ2-7; the match to TRBD2 covers 9 bases. The V and J ends lost 2 bases and 4 bases, in that order; junction bases with no gene match: 4. Germline V CDR1 and CDR2: SGHRS, YFSETQ. CDR3 length: 14 residues.

The V call is TRBV6-5, the J call TRBJ2-7, with D perhaps matching TRBD2 (6 bases). The germline CDR1 and CDR2 sequences are MNHEY and SVGAGI. V was cut by 7 bases and J by 4 bases, with 11 bases left in between. CDR3 length: 12 amino acids. The CDR3 DNA reads as TGTGCCAGCACTTCGGGGGAATACGAGCAGTACTTC. Amino acids: CASTSGEYEQYF.

V is TRBV7-8 and J is TRBJ2-5; 7 positions match TRBD2. CDR3 length equals 15 residues. Germline-derived CDR1 and CDR2 are SGHVS and FQNEAQ. The ends lost 7 bases at V and 3 bases at J; junction bases unmatched: 11. CDR3 bases: TGTGCCAGCACCCCTCGGGCGGGAGTAGAAGAGACCCAGTACTTC. Encoded protein: CASTPRAGVEETQYF.

The gene calls are TRBV5-1 and TRBJ1-4; 8 bases match TRBD1. The V gene end was trimmed by 4 bases and the J gene end by 8 bases; junction bases not matched to a gene: 10. Germline V gives CDR1 SGHRS, CDR2 YFSETQ. The CDR3 spans 15 residues. In DNA form, the CDR3 reads TGCGCCAGCAGCACAACCGGGACAGGTGAAGAAAAACTGTTTTTT. Protein: CASSTTGTGEEKLFF.

The chain couples TRBV28 to TRBJ1-4; D may be TRBD1 (6 bases). The CDR3 sequence is 14 residues long. V lost 6 bases and J lost 8, with 16 bases in between. Germline assignment: CDR1 MDHEN and CDR2 SYDVKM. CDR3 sequence reads: CASSQGGGDEKLFF. In nucleotides, the CDR3 is TGTGCCAGCAGCCAAGGGGGGGGAGACGAAAAACTGTTTTTT.

DNA of the CDR3: TGTGCCAGCAGTACGCCGGGACAGGGGGATTCACCCCTCCACTTT. This gives the protein CASSTPGQGDSPLHF. This chain joins TRBV28 and TRBJ1-6; 11 nucleotides match TRBD1. Germline assignment: CDR1 MDHEN and CDR2 SYDVKM. The V and J ends lost 5 bases and 8 bases, in that order; junction bases with no gene match: 5. The CDR3 runs to 15 residues.

The rearrangement joins TRBV29-1 to TRBJ1-2; 8 bases agree with TRBD1. CDR1 and CDR2 from the germline V gene are SQVTM and ANQGSEA. The CDR3 has 14 residues. V lost 0 bases and J lost 4; bases outside the gene matches: 4. CDR3 DNA sequence: TGCAGCGTTGAAGATCCACAGGGGGGCTATGGCTACACCTTC. Amino acids: CSVEDPQGGYGYTF. The full variable domain, with the rest looked up from reference TRBV29-1 and TRBJ1-2, is SAVISQKPSRDICQRGTSLTIQCQVDSQVTMMFWYRQQPGQSLTLIATANQGSEATYESGFVIDKFPISRPNLTFSTLTVSNMSPEDSSIYLCSVEDPQGGYGYTFGSGTRLTVV.

The chain couples TRBV6-1 to TRBJ2-1; 11 bases are a match to TRBD2. CDR1 is MNHNS, CDR2 SASEGT, per germline. The CDR3 has 16 amino acids. J was trimmed by 7 bases and V by 2 bases; bases with no gene match: 7. In DNA, the CDR3 is TGTGCCAGCAGTGAACTGGGGACTAGCGGCTTAAATGAGCAGTTCTTC. It codes for CASSELGTSGLNEQFF.

This chain links TRBV4-2 with TRBJ2-1, with D possibly matching TRBD2 (6 bases). V dropped 1 base and J dropped 8 bases, with 18 bases sitting between them. CDR3 size: 16 residues. Germline V gene sequence: CDR1 LGHNA, CDR2 YNFKEQ. CDR3 sequence reads: CASSQASRRANDEQFF. CDR3 sequence (DNA): TGTGCCAGCAGCCAAGCGTCTAGGAGGGCCAACGATGAGCAGTTCTTC.

V gene TRBV9 combines with J gene TRBJ1-6; 7 nucleotides match TRBD1. This CDR3 region has 14 residues. Germline V CDR1 and CDR2: SGDLS, YYNGEE. V lost 0 bases, J lost 10 bases, and 4 bases stayed unmatched. The CDR3 sequence: CASSVVDRDSPLHF. The CDR3 DNA reads as TGTGCCAGCAGCGTAGTTGACAGGGACTCACCCCTCCACTTT.

This clone has only a few counts. V usage is TRBV6-5 and J usage is TRBJ1-5; D call uncertain. Trimming cost V 4 bases and J 4 bases, with 5 bases left between them. This CDR3 comprises 12 residues. In germline, CDR1 is MNHEY, CDR2 SVGAGI. Written as DNA, the CDR3 is TGTGCCAGCAGTTCGAGAAATCAGCCCCAGCATTTT. Its protein product is CASSSRNQPQHF.